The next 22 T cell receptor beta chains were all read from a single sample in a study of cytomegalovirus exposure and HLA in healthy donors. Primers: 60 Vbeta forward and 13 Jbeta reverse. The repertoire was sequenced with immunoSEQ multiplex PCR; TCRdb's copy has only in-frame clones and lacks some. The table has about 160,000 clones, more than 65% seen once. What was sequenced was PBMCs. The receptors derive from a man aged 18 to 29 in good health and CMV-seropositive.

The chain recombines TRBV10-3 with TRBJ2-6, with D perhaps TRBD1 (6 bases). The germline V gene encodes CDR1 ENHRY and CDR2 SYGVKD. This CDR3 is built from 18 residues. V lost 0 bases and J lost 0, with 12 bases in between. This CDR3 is CAISESRQGFSGANVLTF. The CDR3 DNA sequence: TGTGCCATCAGTGAGTCACGGCAGGGGTTCTCTGGGGCCAACGTCCTGACTTTC.

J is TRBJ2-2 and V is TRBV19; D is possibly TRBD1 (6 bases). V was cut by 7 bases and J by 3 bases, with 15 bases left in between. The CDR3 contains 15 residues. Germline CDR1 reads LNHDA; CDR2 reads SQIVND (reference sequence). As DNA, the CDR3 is TGTGCCAGTACCCCGGCGGACAGACACACCGGGGAGCTGTTTTTT. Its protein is CASTPADRHTGELFF.

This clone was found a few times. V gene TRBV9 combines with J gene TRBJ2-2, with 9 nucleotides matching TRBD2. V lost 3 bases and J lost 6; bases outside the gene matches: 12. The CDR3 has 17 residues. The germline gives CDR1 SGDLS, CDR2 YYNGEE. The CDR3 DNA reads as TGTGCCAGCAGCGCCGCTTGGGGCGGGGGGGCCTCCGGGGAGCTGTTTTTT. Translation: CASSAAWGGGASGELFF.

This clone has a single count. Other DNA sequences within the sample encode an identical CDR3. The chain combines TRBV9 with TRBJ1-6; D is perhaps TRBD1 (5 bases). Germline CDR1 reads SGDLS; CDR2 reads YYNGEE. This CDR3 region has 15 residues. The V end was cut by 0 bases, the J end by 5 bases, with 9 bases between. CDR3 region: CASSVAGGDNSPLHF. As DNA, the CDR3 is TGTGCCAGCAGCGTAGCCGGGGGAGATAATTCACCCCTCCACTTT.

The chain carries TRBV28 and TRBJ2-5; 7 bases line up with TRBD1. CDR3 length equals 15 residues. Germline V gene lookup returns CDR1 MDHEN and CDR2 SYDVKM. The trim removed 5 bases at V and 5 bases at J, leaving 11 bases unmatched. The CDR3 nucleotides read TGTGCCAGCAGTCCTTTTACAGGGGCGTACGAGACCCAGTACTTC. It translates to CASSPFTGAYETQYF.

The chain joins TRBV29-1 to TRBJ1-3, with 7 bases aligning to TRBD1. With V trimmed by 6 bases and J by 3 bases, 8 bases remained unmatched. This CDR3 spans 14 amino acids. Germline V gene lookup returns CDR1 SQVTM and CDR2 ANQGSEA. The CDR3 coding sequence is TGCAGCGTCGACGGACAGGTTGGTGGAAACACCATATATTTT. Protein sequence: CSVDGQVGGNTIYF.

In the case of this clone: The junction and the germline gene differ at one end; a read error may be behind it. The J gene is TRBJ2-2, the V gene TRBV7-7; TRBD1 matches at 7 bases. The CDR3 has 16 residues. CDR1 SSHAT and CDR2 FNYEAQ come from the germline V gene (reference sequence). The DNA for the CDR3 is TGTGCTAGCAGCTTAGAGGGACAGATGGGCACCGGGGAGCTGTTTTTT. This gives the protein CASSLEGQMGTGELFF.

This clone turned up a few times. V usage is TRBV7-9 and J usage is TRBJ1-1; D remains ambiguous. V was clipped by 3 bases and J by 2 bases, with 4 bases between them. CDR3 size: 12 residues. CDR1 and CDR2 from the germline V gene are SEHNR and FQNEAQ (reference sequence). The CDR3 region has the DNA TGTGCCAGCAGCTTTACTAACACTGAAGCTTTCTTT. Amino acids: CASSFTNTEAFF. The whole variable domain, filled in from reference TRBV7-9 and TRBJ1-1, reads DTGVSQNPRHKITKRGQNVTFRCDPISEHNRLYWYRQTLGQGPEFLTYFQNEAQLEKSRLLSDRFSAERPKGSFSTLEIQRTEQGDSAMYLCASSFTNTEAFFGQGTRLTVV.

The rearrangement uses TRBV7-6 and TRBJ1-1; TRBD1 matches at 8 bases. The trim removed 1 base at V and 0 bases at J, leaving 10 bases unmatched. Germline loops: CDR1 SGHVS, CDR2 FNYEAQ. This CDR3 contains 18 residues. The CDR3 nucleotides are TGTGCCAGCAGCTTAGGCCCCCAAGGACAGGGAATGAACACTGAAGCTTTCTTT. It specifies CASSLGPQGQGMNTEAFF.

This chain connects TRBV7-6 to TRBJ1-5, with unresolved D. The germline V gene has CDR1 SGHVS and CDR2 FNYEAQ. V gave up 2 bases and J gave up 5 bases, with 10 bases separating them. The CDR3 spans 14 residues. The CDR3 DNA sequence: TGTGCCAGCAGCTTATCGGGGTCGGATCAGCCCCAGCATTTT. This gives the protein CASSLSGSDQPQHF.

The CDR3: CASTRGGVNNEQFF. The CDR3 nucleotides are TGTGCCAGCACCCGCGGGGGGGTAAACAATGAGCAGTTCTTC. J is TRBJ2-1 and V is TRBV2; the match to TRBD2 covers 9 bases. V lost 7 bases to trimming and J lost 5 bases; unmatched junction nucleotides: 6. Germline CDR1 and CDR2: SNHLY and FYNNEI. This CDR3 region has 14 residues. Full variable domain (missing parts from reference TRBV2 and TRBJ2-1): EPEVTQTPSHQVTQMGQEVILRCVPISNHLYFYWYRQILGQKVEFLVSFYNNEISEKSEIFDDQFSVERPDGSNFTLKIRSTKLEDSAMYFCASTRGGVNNEQFFGPGTRLTVL.

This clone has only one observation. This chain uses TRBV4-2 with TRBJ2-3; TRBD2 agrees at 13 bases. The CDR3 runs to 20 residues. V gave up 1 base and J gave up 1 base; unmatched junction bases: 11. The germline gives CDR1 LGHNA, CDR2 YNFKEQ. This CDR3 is CASSQVGTSGDLSGTDTQYF. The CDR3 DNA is TGTGCCAGCAGCCAAGTCGGGACTAGCGGGGACTTAAGTGGCACAGATACGCAGTATTTT.

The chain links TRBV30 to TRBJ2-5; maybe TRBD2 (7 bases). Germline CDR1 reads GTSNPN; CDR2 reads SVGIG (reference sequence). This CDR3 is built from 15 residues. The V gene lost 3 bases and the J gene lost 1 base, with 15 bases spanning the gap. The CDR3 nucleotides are TGTGCCTGGAGCGCCCTCCGGGGGGCCCAAGAGACCCAGTACTTC. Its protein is CAWSALRGAQETQYF.

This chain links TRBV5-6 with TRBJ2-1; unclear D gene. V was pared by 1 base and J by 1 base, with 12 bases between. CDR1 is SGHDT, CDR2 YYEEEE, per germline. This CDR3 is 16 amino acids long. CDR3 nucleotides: TGTGCCAGCAGCTTGAAGCTTAGGAGTTCCTACAATGAGCAGTTCTTC. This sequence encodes CASSLKLRSSYNEQFF.

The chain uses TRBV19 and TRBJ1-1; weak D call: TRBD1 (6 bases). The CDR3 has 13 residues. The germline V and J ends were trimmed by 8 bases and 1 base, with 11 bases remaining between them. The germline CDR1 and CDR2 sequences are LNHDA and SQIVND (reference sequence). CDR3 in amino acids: CASRGAQNTEAFF. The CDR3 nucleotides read TGTGCCAGTCGGGGGGCCCAGAACACTGAAGCTTTCTTT.

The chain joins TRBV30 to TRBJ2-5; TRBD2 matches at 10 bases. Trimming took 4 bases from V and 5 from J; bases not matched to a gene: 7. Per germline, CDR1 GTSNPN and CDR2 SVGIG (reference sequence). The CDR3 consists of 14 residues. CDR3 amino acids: CAWTERGGRETQYF. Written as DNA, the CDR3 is TGTGCCTGGACGGAGCGGGGGGGCCGGGAGACCCAGTACTTC. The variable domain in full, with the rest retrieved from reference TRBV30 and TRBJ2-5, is SQTIHQWPATLVQPVGSPLSLECTVEGTSNPNLYWYRQAAGRGLQLLFYSVGIGQISSEVPQNLSASRPQDRQFILSSKKLLLSDSGFYLCAWTERGGRETQYFGPGTRLLVL.

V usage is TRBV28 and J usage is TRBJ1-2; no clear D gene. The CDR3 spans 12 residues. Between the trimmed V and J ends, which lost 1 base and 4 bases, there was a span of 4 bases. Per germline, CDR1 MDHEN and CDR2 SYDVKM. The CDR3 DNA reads TGTGCCAGCAGTTTATCGGGCTATGGCTACACCTTC. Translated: CASSLSGYGYTF.

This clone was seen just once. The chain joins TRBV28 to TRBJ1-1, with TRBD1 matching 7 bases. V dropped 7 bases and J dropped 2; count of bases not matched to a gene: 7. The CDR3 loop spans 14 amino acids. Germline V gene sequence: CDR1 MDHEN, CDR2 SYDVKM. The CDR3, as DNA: TGTGCCAGCATTCAGACAGGGCTAAACACTGAAGCTTTCTTT. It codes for CASIQTGLNTEAFF.

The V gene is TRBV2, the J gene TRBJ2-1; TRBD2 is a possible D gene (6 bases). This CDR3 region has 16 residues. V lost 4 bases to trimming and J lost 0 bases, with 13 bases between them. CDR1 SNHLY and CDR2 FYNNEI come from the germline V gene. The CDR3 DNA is TGTGCCAGCAGTGGCCTTGGGGGGAGCTCCTACAATGAGCAGTTCTTC. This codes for CASSGLGGSSYNEQFF. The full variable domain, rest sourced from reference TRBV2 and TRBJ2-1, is EPEVTQTPSHQVTQMGQEVILRCVPISNHLYFYWYRQILGQKVEFLVSFYNNEISEKSEIFDDQFSVERPDGSNFTLKIRSTKLEDSAMYFCASSGLGGSSYNEQFFGPGTRLTVL.

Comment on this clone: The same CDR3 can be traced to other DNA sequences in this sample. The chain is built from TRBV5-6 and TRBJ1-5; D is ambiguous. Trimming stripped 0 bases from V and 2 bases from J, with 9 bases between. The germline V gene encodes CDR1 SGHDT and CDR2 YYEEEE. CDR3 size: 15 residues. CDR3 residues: CASSLGGLGNQPQHF. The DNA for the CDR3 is TGTGCCAGCAGCTTGGGAGGTCTGGGCAATCAGCCCCAGCATTTT.

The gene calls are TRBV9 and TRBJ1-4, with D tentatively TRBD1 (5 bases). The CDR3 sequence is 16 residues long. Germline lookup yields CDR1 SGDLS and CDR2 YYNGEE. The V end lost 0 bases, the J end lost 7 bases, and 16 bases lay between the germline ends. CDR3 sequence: CASSVGIGGNGEKLFF. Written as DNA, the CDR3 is TGTGCCAGCAGCGTAGGGATCGGGGGTAACGGTGAAAAACTGTTTTTT.

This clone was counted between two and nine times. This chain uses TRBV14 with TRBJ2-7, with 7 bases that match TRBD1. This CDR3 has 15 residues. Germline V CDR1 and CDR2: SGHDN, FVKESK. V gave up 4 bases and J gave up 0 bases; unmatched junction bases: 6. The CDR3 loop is CASSLGQGVSYEQYV. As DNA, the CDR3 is TGTGCCAGCAGCCTGGGGCAGGGGGTCTCCTACGAGCAGTACGTC.